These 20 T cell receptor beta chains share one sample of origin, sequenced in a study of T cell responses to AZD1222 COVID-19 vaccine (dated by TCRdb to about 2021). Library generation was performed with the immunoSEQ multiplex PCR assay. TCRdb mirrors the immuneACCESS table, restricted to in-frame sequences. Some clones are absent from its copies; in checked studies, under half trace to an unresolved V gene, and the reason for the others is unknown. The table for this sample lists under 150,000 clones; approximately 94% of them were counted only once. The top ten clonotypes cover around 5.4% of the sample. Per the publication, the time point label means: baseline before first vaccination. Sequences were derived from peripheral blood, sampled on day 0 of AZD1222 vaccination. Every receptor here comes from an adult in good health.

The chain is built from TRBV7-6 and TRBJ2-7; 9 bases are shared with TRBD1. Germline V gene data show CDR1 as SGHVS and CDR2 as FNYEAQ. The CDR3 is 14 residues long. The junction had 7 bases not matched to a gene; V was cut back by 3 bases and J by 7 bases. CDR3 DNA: TGTGCCAGCAGCTTTGGACAGGGGATGGGGGAGCAGTACTTC. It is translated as CASSFGQGMGEQYF.

CDR3 amino acids: CASSFGTSGVDTQYF. CDR3 bases: TGTGCCAGTAGTTTCGGGACTAGCGGGGTGGATACGCAGTATTTT. The chain recombines TRBV19 with TRBJ2-3, with 13 bases fitting TRBD2. CDR3 length: 15 residues. Trimming removed 5 bases from V and 6 bases from J; junction bases left unmatched: 5. The germline CDR1 and CDR2 sequences are LNHDA and SQIVND (reference sequence).

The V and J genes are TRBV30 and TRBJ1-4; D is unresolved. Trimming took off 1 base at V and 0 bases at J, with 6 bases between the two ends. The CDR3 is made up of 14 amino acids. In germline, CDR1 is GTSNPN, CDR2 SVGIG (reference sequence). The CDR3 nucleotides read TGTGCCTGGAGTGACCTTGCAACTAATGAAAAACTGTTTTTT. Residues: CAWSDLATNEKLFF.

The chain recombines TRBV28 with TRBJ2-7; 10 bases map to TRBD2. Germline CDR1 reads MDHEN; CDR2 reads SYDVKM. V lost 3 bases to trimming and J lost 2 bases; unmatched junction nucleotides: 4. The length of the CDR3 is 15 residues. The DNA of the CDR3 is TGTGCCAGCAGTTTTAGAGCGGGAGGGACCTACGAGCAGTACTTC. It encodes CASSFRAGGTYEQYF.

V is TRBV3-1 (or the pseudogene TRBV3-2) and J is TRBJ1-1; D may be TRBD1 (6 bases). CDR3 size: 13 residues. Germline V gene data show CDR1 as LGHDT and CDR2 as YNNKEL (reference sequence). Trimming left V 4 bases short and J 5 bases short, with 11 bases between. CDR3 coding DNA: TGTGCCAGCAGCCCCCAGGGGCGGACTGAAGCTTTCTTT. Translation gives CASSPQGRTEAFF.

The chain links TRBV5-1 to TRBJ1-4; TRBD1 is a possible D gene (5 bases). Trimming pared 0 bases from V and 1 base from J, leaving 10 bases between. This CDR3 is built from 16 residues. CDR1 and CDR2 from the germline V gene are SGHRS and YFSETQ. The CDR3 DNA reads TGCGCCAGCAGCTTGGACAGGCCCGGAACTAATGAAAAACTGTTTTTT. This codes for CASSLDRPGTNEKLFF.

CDR3 nucleotides: TGCGCCAGCAGCTTAACCGACCTCTATGGCTACACCTTC. Its protein is CASSLTDLYGYTF. This chain uses TRBV5-1 with TRBJ1-2, with no clear D. The CDR3 covers 13 residues. CDR1 is SGHRS and CDR2 is YFSETQ in the germline V gene. V was cut by 2 bases and J by 4 bases, with 9 bases left in between.

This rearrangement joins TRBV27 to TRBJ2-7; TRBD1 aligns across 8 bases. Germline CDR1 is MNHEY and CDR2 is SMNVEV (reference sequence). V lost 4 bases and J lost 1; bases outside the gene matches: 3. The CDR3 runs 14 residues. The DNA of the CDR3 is TGTGCCAGCAGTTGGACAGGGCTTTCCTACGAGCAGTACTTC. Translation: CASSWTGLSYEQYF.

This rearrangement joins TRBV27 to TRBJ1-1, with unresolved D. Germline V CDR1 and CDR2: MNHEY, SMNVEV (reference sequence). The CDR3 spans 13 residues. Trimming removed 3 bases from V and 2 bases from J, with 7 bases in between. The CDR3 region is CASSFLLNTEAFF. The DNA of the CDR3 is TGTGCCAGCAGTTTTCTTCTTAACACTGAAGCTTTCTTT.

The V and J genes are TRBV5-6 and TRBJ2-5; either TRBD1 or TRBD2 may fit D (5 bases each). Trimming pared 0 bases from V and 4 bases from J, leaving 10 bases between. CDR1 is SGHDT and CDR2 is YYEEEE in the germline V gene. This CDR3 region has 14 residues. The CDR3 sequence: CASSLDGAGETQYF. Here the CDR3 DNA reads TGTGCCAGCAGCTTGGATGGGGCGGGAGAGACCCAGTACTTC.

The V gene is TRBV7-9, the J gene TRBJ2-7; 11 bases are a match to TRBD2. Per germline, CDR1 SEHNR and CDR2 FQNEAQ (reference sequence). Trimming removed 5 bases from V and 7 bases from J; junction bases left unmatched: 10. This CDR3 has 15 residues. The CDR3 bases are TGTGCCAGCAGCACACGACTAGCGGGGCCATTGGAGCAGTACTTC. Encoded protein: CASSTRLAGPLEQYF.

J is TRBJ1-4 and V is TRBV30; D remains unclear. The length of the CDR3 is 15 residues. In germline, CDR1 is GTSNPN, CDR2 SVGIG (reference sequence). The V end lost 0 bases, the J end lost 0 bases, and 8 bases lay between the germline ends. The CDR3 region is CAWSVPEPTNEKLFF. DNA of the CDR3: TGTGCCTGGAGTGTACCCGAACCAACTAATGAAAAACTGTTTTTT.

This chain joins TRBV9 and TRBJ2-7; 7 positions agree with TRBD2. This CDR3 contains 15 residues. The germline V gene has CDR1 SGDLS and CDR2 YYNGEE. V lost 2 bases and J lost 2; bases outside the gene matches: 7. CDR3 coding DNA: TGTGCCAGCAGCGTCTCGGCTAGCGGTACCTACGAGCAGTACTTC. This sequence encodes CASSVSASGTYEQYF.

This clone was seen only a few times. In DNA form, the CDR3 reads TGTGCCAGCAGCGAGGGGCTCCTAGCGGGGGTTAGCACAGATACGCAGTATTTT. Protein sequence: CASSEGLLAGVSTDTQYF. The chain uses TRBV9 and TRBJ2-3; TRBD2 matches 10 bases. Germline V gene sequence: CDR1 SGDLS, CDR2 YYNGEE. V lost 3 bases and J lost 0; bases outside the gene matches: 10. This CDR3 spans 18 amino acids.

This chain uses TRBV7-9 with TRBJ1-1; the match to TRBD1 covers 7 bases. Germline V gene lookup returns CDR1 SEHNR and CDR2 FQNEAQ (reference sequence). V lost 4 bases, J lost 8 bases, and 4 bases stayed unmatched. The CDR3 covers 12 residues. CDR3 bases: TGTGCCAGCAGCTCAGGGGGACGAGAAGCTTTCTTT. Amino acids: CASSSGGREAFF. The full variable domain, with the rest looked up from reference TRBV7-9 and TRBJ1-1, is DTGVSQNPRHKITKRGQNVTFRCDPISEHNRLYWYRQTLGQGPEFLTYFQNEAQLEKSRLLSDRFSAERPKGSFSTLEIQRTEQGDSAMYLCASSSGGREAFFGQGTRLTVV.

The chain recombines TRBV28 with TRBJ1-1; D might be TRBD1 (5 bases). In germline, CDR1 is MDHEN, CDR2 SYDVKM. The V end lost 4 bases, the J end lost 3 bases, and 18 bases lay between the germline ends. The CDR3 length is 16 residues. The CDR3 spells CASSYGHNGVDTEAFF. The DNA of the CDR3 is TGTGCCAGCAGTTACGGACATAATGGTGTGGACACTGAAGCTTTCTTT. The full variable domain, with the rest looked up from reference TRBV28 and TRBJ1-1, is DVKVTQSSRYLVKRTGEKVFLECVQDMDHENMFWYRQDPGLGLRLIYFSYDVKMKEKGDIPEGYSVSREKKERFSLILESASTNQTSMYLCASSYGHNGVDTEAFFGQGTRLTVV.

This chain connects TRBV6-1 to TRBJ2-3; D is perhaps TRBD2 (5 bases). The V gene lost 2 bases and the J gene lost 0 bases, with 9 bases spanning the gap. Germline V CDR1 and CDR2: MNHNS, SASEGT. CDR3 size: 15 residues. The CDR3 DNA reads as TGTGCCAGCAGTGAAAAGCCGGGAAGCACAGATACGCAGTATTTT. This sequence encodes CASSEKPGSTDTQYF.

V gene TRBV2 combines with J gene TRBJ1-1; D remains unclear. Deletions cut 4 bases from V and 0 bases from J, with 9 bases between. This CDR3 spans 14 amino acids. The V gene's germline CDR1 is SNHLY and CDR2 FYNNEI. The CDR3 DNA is TGTGCCAGCAGTGGCGGCAGGCTGAACACTGAAGCTTTCTTT. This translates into CASSGGRLNTEAFF.

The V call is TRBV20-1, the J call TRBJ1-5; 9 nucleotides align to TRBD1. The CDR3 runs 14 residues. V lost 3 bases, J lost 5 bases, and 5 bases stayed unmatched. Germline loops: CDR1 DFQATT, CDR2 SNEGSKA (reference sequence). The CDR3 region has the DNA TGCAGTGCTAGTTACAGGGGGCGAGATCAGCCCCAGCATTTT. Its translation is CSASYRGRDQPQHF.

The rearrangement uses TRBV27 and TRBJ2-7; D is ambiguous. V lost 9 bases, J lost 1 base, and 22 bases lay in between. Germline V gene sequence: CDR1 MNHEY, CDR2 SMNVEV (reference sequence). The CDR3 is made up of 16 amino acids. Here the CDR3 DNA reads TGTGCCAGTCCGCCGCAGGCCATGCTTGGGTCCTACGAGCAGTACTTC. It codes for CASPPQAMLGSYEQYF.